The entry below describes one T cell receptor (beta chain). This sample was taken from a study of blood T cell repertoires in COVID-19. Study background: COVID-19 samples collected from the United States, Italy and Spain covered acute and convalescent phases.

The CDR3 spans 18 residues. Looked up from germline, CDR1 is MGHRA and CDR2 is YSYEKL. V was pared by 0 bases and J by 9 bases, with 12 bases of the junction left unmatched. Study members were between about 18 and 95 years old and lived in 20 to 25 US regions. Cohort allocation depended upon clinical history that participants reported. Authors' analysis steps: Using reference gene primer amplification, nucleated cell counts were estimated. Profiled with immunoSEQ multiplex PCR; TCRdb holds only in-frame clones, not every one. V, J and clone size are taken as reported in that table, and D and trimming were inferred from the DNA itself. The table lists 230,000 or so clones, more than 70% of them singletons.

Source material: PBMCs or T cells enriched from blood (not recorded which). The V gene is TRBV4-1, the J gene TRBJ2-1; 12 nucleotides align to TRBD2. The TCR comes from a woman aged 40 to 55 with acute COVID-19. In DNA form, the CDR3 reads TGCGCCAGCAGCCAAGAACCCTCGCTAGCGGGGGGGCCAGGTGAGCAGTTCTTC. Residues: CASSQEPSLAGGPGEQFF.